The 14 T cell receptor beta chains given below trace back to one sample, sequenced in a study of CD8 T cells in ankylosing spondylitis. One entry per CDR3 protein results from TCRdb running MiXCR on the 5' RACE reads. The data hold 150,000 to 200,000 distinct CDR3 sequences, with 9.5% to 10% observed a single time. Material for sequencing was blood, either unsorted or a sorted T cell fraction (not recorded which). Receptors originate from a female donor with ankylosing spondylitis or in good health (not recorded which).

The V gene is TRBV24-1, the J gene TRBJ2-1; TRBD1 matches 8 bases. The V segment lost 2 bases and the J segment 6 bases; nucleotides outside the gene matches: 2. The CDR3 has 14 residues. CDR1 and CDR2 (germline): KGHDR, SFDVKD. CDR3 protein: CATSDWTGSNEQFF. CDR3 in DNA: TGTGCCACCAGTGATTGGACAGGGTCCAATGAGCAGTTCTTC.

V and J are TRBV7-6 and TRBJ1-2, with 8 bases lining up with TRBD1. The CDR3 consists of 13 residues. The germline gives CDR1 SGHVS, CDR2 FNYEAQ. Losses at the gene ends were 5 bases for V and 8 bases for J; bases not matched to a gene: 7. The CDR3 loop reads CASSPGQGAGYTF. CDR3 bases: TGTGCCAGCAGCCCAGGACAGGGAGCGGGCTACACCTTC. Looking up the rest from reference TRBV7-6 and TRBJ1-2 gives the full variable domain: GAGVSQSPRYKVTKRGQDVALRCDPISGHVSLYWYRQALGQGPEFLTYFNYEAQQDKSGLPNDRFSAERPEGSISTLTIQRTEQRDSAMYRCASSPGQGAGYTFGSGTRLTVV.

As DNA, the CDR3 is TGTGCCACCAGCAGAGGGGACAGGCCATTGAACACTGAAGCTTTCTTT. Translation: CATSRGDRPLNTEAFF. The chain joins TRBV15 to TRBJ1-1, with 8 bases lining up with TRBD1. The CDR3 runs to 16 residues. Losses at the gene ends were 1 base for V and 0 bases for J; bases not matched to a gene: 4. CDR1 is LNHNV, CDR2 YYDKDF, per germline (reference sequence).

The table lists this clonotype with many counts. This chain joins TRBV25-1 and TRBJ2-2; possible D gene TRBD1, 6 bases. Trimming pared 6 bases from V and 7 bases from J, leaving 12 bases between. Per germline, CDR1 MGHDK and CDR2 SYGVNS. The CDR3 is made up of 13 amino acids. CDR3 in amino acids: CASSHGQHGELFF. DNA of the CDR3: TGTGCCAGCAGCCACGGACAGCACGGGGAGCTGTTTTTT.

There are a few counts of this clonotype. This chain uses TRBV6-5 with TRBJ2-7; 7 bases agree with TRBD2. The germline CDR1 and CDR2 sequences are MNHEY and SVGAGI. The ends lost 2 bases at V and 0 bases at J; junction bases unmatched: 4. This CDR3 has 15 amino acids. This CDR3 is CASSYIGGSSYEQYF. In DNA form, the CDR3 reads TGTGCCAGCAGTTACATTGGCGGGAGCTCCTACGAGCAGTACTTC.

This chain connects TRBV5-1 to TRBJ2-7, with D unresolved. Germline V lookup: CDR1 SGHRS, CDR2 YFSETQ. Trimming left V 2 bases short and J 6 bases short, with 15 bases between. The CDR3 has 14 residues. CDR3: CASSFGYGVFEQYF. Written as DNA, the CDR3 is TGCGCCAGCAGCTTCGGCTATGGGGTCTTCGAGCAGTACTTC.

The genes are TRBV6-5 and TRBJ1-2, with 9 positions matching TRBD1. Germline V gene sequence: CDR1 MNHEY, CDR2 SVGAGI. The CDR3 is 15 residues long. Losses at the gene ends were 0 bases for V and 7 bases for J; bases not matched to a gene: 6. This CDR3 reads CASSYSGTGPVGYTF. In nucleotides, the CDR3 is TGTGCCAGCAGTTACTCCGGGACAGGGCCGGTTGGCTACACCTTC.

This clonotype turned up a few times. The V gene is TRBV30, the J gene TRBJ2-1; D gene uncertain. Germline V gene data show CDR1 as GTSNPN and CDR2 as SVGIG (reference sequence). The CDR3 has 12 amino acids. Trimming removed 2 bases at V and 6 bases at J, with 8 bases between. The CDR3 loop is CAWSLTRNEQFF. CDR3 bases: TGTGCCTGGAGTCTTACCCGCAATGAGCAGTTCTTC.

This clonotype is a singleton in its sample. This may be a read error: a much more frequent sequence differs by one nucleotide. The chain employs TRBV4-3 and TRBJ1-1; D may be TRBD1 (5 bases). Trimming removed 2 bases at V and 4 bases at J, with 14 bases between. The length of the CDR3 is 15 residues. Per germline, CDR1 LGHNA and CDR2 YSLEER. The CDR3 nucleotides read TGCGCCAGCAGCCAACTCGCATTGGGGGGCACTGAAGCTTTCTTT. This translates into CASSQLALGGTEAFF.

This rearrangement joins TRBV6-6 to TRBJ2-1; D gene ambiguous. Trimming shortened V by 2 bases and J by 7 bases, and 9 bases separated the two germline ends. The CDR3 contains 13 residues. Germline V gene sequence: CDR1 MNHNY, CDR2 SVGAGI (reference sequence). CDR3 bases: TGTGCCAGCAGTTACGTGGTTGGAAATGAGCAGTTCTTC. Translation gives CASSYVVGNEQFF.

This clonotype has at least ten counts. The chain couples TRBV3-1 to TRBJ2-7; D remains ambiguous. Trimming shortened V by 1 base and J by 0 bases, and 7 bases separated the two germline ends. Germline V gene data show CDR1 as LGHDT and CDR2 as YNNKEL (reference sequence). The CDR3 loop spans 14 amino acids. CDR3 sequence (DNA): TGTGCCAGCAGCCAAGTAGGCGTCTCCTACGAGCAGTACTTC. It is translated as CASSQVGVSYEQYF.

The CDR3 reads CAISSVGEKLFF. The CDR3 nucleotides read TGTGCCATCAGTTCTGTCGGTGAAAAACTGTTTTTT. This chain uses TRBV10-3 with TRBJ1-4; D gene uncertain. Deletions cut 5 bases from V and 7 bases from J, with 8 bases between. CDR1 is ENHRY, CDR2 SYGVKD, per germline. CDR3 length: 12 residues.

This clonotype has a count of ten or more. The gene calls are TRBV6-2 or TRBV6-3 and TRBJ1-5; 7 bases map to TRBD1. The V gene's germline CDR1 is MNHEY and CDR2 SVGEGT. V lost 7 bases, J lost 2 bases, and 14 bases stayed unmatched. The CDR3 runs to 17 residues. The CDR3 sequence: CASNSYLTGTGNQPQHF. As DNA, the CDR3 is TGTGCCAGCAATTCCTATTTGACAGGGACTGGCAATCAGCCCCAGCATTTT.

The sample holds a few counts of this clonotype. This chain joins TRBV29-1 and TRBJ2-1; D unresolved. The V end lost 3 bases, the J end lost 4 bases, and 7 bases lay between the germline ends. In germline, CDR1 is SQVTM, CDR2 ANQGSEA. This CDR3 contains 12 residues. Written as DNA, the CDR3 is TGCAGCGTTGAGCTGTTATACAATGAGCAGTTCTTC. Translation gives CSVELLYNEQFF.